The 8 T cell receptor beta chains below all came from one sample that was sequenced in a study of T cells in Graves' hyperthyroidism and ophthalmopathy. RNA transcripts were the template for amplifying TCR beta CDR3 regions. RT-PCR in the first round (using the HTBI primer set) targeted the TCR CDR3. TCRdb analysed the multiplex PCR reads with MiXCR anew, one entry per CDR3 protein. The sample yields about 350,000 distinct CDR3 sequences, approximately 15% seen once. Specimen: blood. The receptors shown here come from a woman aged 40 to 49 with Graves' ophthalmopathy.

There are a few counts of this clonotype. This rearrangement joins TRBV20-1 to TRBJ1-4, with D possibly matching TRBD1 (5 bases). The CDR3 has 15 amino acids. Germline V lookup: CDR1 DFQATT, CDR2 SNEGSKA (reference sequence). V was shortened by 6 bases and J by 3 bases, with 17 bases between the two germline ends. CDR3 residues: CSATRDSRANEKLFF. CDR3 in DNA: TGCAGTGCCACGAGGGACTCTCGGGCTAATGAAAAACTGTTTTTT.

This clonotype was counted many times. The genes are TRBV6-1 and TRBJ1-3; 9 bases fit TRBD1. The germline V gene has CDR1 MNHNS and CDR2 SASEGT. This CDR3 has 13 amino acids. V gave up 6 bases and J gave up 4 bases; unmatched junction bases: 1. The CDR3 here is CASRGTGGNTIYF. The CDR3 nucleotides are TGTGCCAGCAGAGGGACAGGGGGAAACACCATATATTTT.

This clonotype was found many times. The gene calls are TRBV7-2 and TRBJ2-2; a weak D match, TRBD2 (6 bases). Germline V CDR1 and CDR2: SGHTA, FQGNSA. Trimming took 6 bases from V and 1 from J, leaving 12 bases between them. This CDR3 region has 15 residues. The CDR3 DNA sequence: TGTGCCAGCAGTTACACGCGGGGGAACACCGGGGAGCTGTTTTTT. Translated, it gives CASSYTRGNTGELFF.

J is TRBJ1-4 and V is TRBV5-5; D unclear. Germline loops: CDR1 SGHKS, CDR2 YYEKEE (reference sequence). The germline V and J ends were trimmed by 0 bases and 8 bases, with 11 bases remaining between them. The length of the CDR3 is 14 residues. For the CDR3, the DNA is TGTGCCAGCAGCTTGGCTCCTCCCGGGGAAAAACTGTTTTTT. It yields the protein CASSLAPPGEKLFF.

Many counts were recorded for this clonotype. The J gene is TRBJ1-2, the V gene TRBV11-2, with no clear D. Germline V gives CDR1 SGHAT, CDR2 FQNNGV. Trimming left V 8 bases short and J 2 bases short, with 9 bases between. The CDR3 contains 12 residues. As DNA, the CDR3 is TGTGCCAGCGAGGCACCGAACTATGGCTACACCTTC. It translates to CASEAPNYGYTF.

There are many counts of this clonotype. CDR3 protein: CASSSALAGAPYNEQFF. In DNA form, the CDR3 reads TGTGCCAGCAGTTCCGCCCTAGCGGGAGCCCCTTACAATGAGCAGTTCTTC. The rearrangement links TRBV12-3 or TRBV12-4 to TRBJ2-1; 10 bases align to TRBD2. This CDR3 spans 17 amino acids. V shed 4 bases and J 4 bases; nucleotides not matched to a gene: 10.

In this sample, this clonotype turned up many times. The chain recombines TRBV28 with TRBJ1-6; D is uncertain. CDR1 MDHEN and CDR2 SYDVKM come from the germline V gene. This CDR3 has 15 amino acids. V was trimmed by 3 bases and J by 14 bases, leaving 20 bases between them. The CDR3 DNA is TGTGCCAGCAGTTTGGTTGAAGGACCAAGAACGACCCTCCACTTT. It specifies CASSLVEGPRTTLHF.

This clonotype occurred many times. This chain joins TRBV27 and TRBJ2-1; TRBD1 agrees at 11 bases. V lost 6 bases, J lost 7 bases, and 8 bases stayed unmatched. The CDR3 covers 15 residues. Germline values: CDR1 MNHEY, CDR2 SMNVEV (reference sequence). CDR3 sequence: CASRNLGTGGNEQFF. The CDR3 coding sequence is TGTGCCAGCAGAAACCTAGGGACAGGGGGGAATGAGCAGTTCTTC.